This T cell receptor beta chain originates from a study of cytomegalovirus exposure and HLA in healthy donors. The wider study: The use of the same platform for the 90 to 150 validation repertoires and the 550 to 700 first-cohort repertoires was reported by a later analysis.

Germline CDR1 and CDR2: MNHNS and SASEGT. The CDR3 length is 15 residues. The ends were cut back, 2 bases at V and 2 bases at J, with 10 bases in the middle. Study outcomes and limitations: Most TCR sequences showed up rarely, but some public TCRs showed up in many donors. The listing of roughly 160 TCR beta chains classed them as cytomegalovirus-associated. A classifier reportedly called cytomegalovirus status with high sensitivity and specificity.

Clones were sequenced by immunoSEQ multiplex PCR, and TCRdb holds only the in-frame ones, with some missing. The sample gives 260,000 or so clones, approximately 90% of which show up once; about 3% is in the top ten. With regard to this clone: Its target is not known.

The chain joins TRBV6-1 to TRBJ1-3; D remains ambiguous. This clonotype originated in a young man in good health and CMV-seronegative. Sequenced sample: PBMCs. CDR3 sequence reads: CASSEYGRTGNTIYF. DNA for the CDR3: TGTGCCAGCAGTGAATATGGGCGCACTGGAAACACCATATATTTT.